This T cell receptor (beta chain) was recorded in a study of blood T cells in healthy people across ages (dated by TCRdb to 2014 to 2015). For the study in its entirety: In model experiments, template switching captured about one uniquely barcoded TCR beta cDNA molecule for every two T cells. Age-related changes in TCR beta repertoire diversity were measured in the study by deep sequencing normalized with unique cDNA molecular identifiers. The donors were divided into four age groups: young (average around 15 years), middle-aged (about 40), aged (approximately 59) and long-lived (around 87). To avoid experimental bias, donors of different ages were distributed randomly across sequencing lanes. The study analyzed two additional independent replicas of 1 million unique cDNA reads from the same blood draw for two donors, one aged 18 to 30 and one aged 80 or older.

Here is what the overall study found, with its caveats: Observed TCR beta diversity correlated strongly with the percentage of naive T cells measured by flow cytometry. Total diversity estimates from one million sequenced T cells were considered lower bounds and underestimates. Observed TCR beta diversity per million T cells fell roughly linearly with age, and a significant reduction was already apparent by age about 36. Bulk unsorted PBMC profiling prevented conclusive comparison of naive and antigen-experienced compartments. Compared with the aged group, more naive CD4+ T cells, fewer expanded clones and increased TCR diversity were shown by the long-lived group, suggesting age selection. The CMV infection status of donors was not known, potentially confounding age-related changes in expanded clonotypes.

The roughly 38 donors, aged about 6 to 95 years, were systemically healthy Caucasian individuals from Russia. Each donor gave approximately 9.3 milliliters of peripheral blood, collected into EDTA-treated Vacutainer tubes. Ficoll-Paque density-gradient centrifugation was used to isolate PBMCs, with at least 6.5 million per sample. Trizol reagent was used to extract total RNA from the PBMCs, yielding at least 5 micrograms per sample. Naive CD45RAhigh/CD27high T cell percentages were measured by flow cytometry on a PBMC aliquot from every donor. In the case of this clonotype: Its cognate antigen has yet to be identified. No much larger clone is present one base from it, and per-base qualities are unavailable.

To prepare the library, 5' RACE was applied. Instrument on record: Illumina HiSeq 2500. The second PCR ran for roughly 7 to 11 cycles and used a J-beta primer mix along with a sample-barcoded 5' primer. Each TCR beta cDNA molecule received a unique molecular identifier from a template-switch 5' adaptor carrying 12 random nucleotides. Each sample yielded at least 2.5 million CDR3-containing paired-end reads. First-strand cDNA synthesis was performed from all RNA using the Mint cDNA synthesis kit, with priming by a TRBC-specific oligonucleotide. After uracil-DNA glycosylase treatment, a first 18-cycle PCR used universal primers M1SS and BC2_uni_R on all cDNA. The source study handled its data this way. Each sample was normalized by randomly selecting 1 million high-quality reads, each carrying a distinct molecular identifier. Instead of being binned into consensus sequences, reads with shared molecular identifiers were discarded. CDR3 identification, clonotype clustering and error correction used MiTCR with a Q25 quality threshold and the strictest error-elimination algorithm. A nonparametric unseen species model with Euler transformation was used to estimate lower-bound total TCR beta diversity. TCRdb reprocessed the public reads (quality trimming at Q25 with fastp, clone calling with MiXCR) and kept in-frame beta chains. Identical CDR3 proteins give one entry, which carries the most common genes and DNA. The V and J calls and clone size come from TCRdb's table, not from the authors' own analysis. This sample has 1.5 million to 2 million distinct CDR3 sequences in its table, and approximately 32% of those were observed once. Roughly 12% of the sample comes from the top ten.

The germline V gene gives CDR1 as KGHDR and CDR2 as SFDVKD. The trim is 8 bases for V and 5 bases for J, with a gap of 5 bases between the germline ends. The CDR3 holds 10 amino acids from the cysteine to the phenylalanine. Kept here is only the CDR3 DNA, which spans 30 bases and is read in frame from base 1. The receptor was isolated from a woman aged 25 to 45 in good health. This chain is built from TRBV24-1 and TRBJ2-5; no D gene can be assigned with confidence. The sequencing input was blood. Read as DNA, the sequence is TGTGCCACCAAGGCTGAGACCCAGTACTTC. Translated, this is CATKAETQYF.